The clone carrying this T cell receptor beta chain was found a few times. V shed 2 bases and J 3 bases; nucleotides not matched to a gene: 9. CDR1 and CDR2 from the germline V gene are SGHTA and FQGNSA. The CDR3 has 17 amino acids. Each CDR3 protein gets one entry after TCRdb re-called the 5' RACE reads with MiXCR. The repertoire includes about 350,000 distinct CDR3 sequences, approximately 15% of them detected once, and approximately 22% sits in the top ten. The sample originates from a study of T-cell memory formation after mild COVID-19. This clonotype was obtained from a man aged 18 to 35 who had mild COVID-19 (a few samples of this study predate the infection). Cell type and time point are not known. Sequenced: PBMCs or a T cell subset sorted from them (not recorded which). This chain uses TRBV7-2 with TRBJ2-2, with 7 bases fitting TRBD2. The CDR3, as DNA: TGTGCCAGCAGCTTATATCGGTGGCTAGCGGACACCGGGGAGCTGTTTTTT. As protein: CASSLYRWLADTGELFF.